One sample yielded the 15 T cell receptor beta chains listed below, sequenced in a study of memory CD4+ T cells and cytomegalovirus serostatus. The sort gate was single viable CD3+CD4+CD8-CD45RO+ cells for memory CD4+ T cells. Only in-frame clones appear in the TCRdb table, and some are missing; sequencing was by immunoSEQ multiplex PCR. The table shows about 29,000 clones, with 75% to 85% occurring only once. Sequencing input: memory CD4+ T cells from blood. The receptors stem from an adult in good health and CMV-seronegative.

The V call is TRBV6-1, the J call TRBJ1-2, with TRBD1 matching over 8 bases. V shed 10 bases and J 6 bases; nucleotides not matched to a gene: 13. The CDR3 extends over 14 amino acids. CDR1 is MNHNS, CDR2 SASEGT, per germline. The CDR3 spells CATSRGGTGDGYTF. The CDR3 DNA sequence: TGTGCCACCAGCAGGGGCGGGACAGGCGATGGCTACACCTTC.

The V call is TRBV6-6, the J call TRBJ1-3; 8 nucleotides align to TRBD1. Germline V CDR1 and CDR2: MNHNY, SVGAGI (reference sequence). The CDR3 is 16 amino acids. V shed 8 bases and J 0 bases; nucleotides not matched to a gene: 9. Here the CDR3 reads CASFTRDRFSGNTIYF. The CDR3, as DNA: TGTGCCAGCTTCACGCGGGACAGGTTCTCTGGAAACACCATATATTTT.

This clone has more than one count but fewer than ten. This chain uses TRBV6-1 with TRBJ1-1; D is ambiguous. Per germline, CDR1 MNHNS and CDR2 SASEGT. The CDR3 runs 15 residues. V shed 4 bases and J shed 5 bases, with 17 bases lying between them. CDR3 amino acids: CASSAGRAVLTEAFF. CDR3 bases: TGTGCCAGCAGTGCTGGACGGGCGGTGCTTACTGAAGCTTTCTTT.

This chain uses TRBV19 with TRBJ1-5; D may be TRBD1 (5 bases). This CDR3 has 16 amino acids. The germline gives CDR1 LNHDA, CDR2 SQIVND (reference sequence). V lost 6 bases and J lost 5, with 20 bases in between. The CDR3 nucleotides are TGTGCCAGTAGCCTTCCATCGGGGGGAACCGATCAGCCCCAGCATTTT. This gives the protein CASSLPSGGTDQPQHF. Variable domain in full (rest from reference TRBV19 and TRBJ1-5): DGGITQSPKYLFRKEGQNVTLSCEQNLNHDAMYWYRQDPGQGLRLIYYSQIVNDFQKGDIAEGYSVSREKKESFPLTVTSAQKNPTAFYLCASSLPSGGTDQPQHFGDGTRLSIL.

CDR3: CASSMGPGGSEKLFF. DNA for the CDR3: TGTGCCAGTAGTATGGGGCCAGGCGGAAGTGAAAAACTGTTTTTT. The chain has TRBV19 and TRBJ1-4; D is possibly TRBD1 (5 bases). Germline CDR1 and CDR2: LNHDA and SQIVND (reference sequence). V was trimmed by 3 bases and J by 7 bases, leaving 15 bases between them. The CDR3 totals 15 residues. The variable domain in full, with the rest retrieved from reference TRBV19 and TRBJ1-4, is DGGITQSPKYLFRKEGQNVTLSCEQNLNHDAMYWYRQDPGQGLRLIYYSQIVNDFQKGDIAEGYSVSREKKESFPLTVTSAQKNPTAFYLCASSMGPGGSEKLFFGSGTQLSVL.

This clone was picked up one time. J is TRBJ1-1 and V is TRBV5-4; possible D gene TRBD1, 5 bases. Germline values: CDR1 SGHNT, CDR2 YYREEE (reference sequence). Trimming removed 3 bases at V and 2 bases at J, with 17 bases between. This CDR3 is 16 amino acids long. Here the CDR3 reads CASSSLRGASNTEAFF. The DNA of the CDR3 is TGTGCCAGCAGCTCGTTACGTGGGGCAAGTAACACTGAAGCTTTCTTT.

This chain connects TRBV5-1 to TRBJ1-6, with unresolved D. CDR1 and CDR2 from the germline V gene are SGHRS and YFSETQ. The CDR3 length is 14 residues. Trimming shortened V by 0 bases and J by 7 bases, and 8 bases separated the two germline ends. This chain's CDR3 is CASSLGDLNSPLHF. DNA of the CDR3: TGCGCCAGCAGCTTGGGCGACCTCAATTCACCCCTCCACTTT.

The chain links TRBV30 to TRBJ2-5; D is possibly TRBD2 (6 bases). The CDR3 loop spans 13 amino acids. The V end was cut by 3 bases, the J end by 2 bases, with 10 bases between. CDR1 and CDR2 (germline): GTSNPN, SVGIG (reference sequence). CDR3 sequence reads: CAWSAGSQETQYF. Here the CDR3 DNA reads TGTGCCTGGAGCGCCGGGAGTCAAGAGACCCAGTACTTC.

The chain combines TRBV27 with TRBJ1-2; possibly TRBD1 for D (5 bases). Germline CDR1 reads MNHEY; CDR2 reads SMNVEV (reference sequence). Trimming removed 8 bases from V and 4 bases from J, with 32 bases in between. The CDR3 length is 19 residues. Here the CDR3 reads CASAGPGASGSLKTYGYTF. The DNA of the CDR3 is TGTGCCAGCGCTGGCCCCGGCGCCTCAGGGAGCCTAAAAACCTATGGCTACACCTTC.

This CDR3 reads CAIQGVVNNEQFF. Here the CDR3 DNA reads TGTGCCATCCAAGGGGTTGTTAACAATGAGCAGTTCTTC. The chain is built from TRBV10-3 and TRBJ2-1; D possibly corresponds to TRBD1 (5 bases). The CDR3 contains 13 residues. Germline lookup yields CDR1 ENHRY and CDR2 SYGVKD. Between the trimmed V and J ends, which lost 8 bases and 5 bases, there was a span of 13 bases.

V and J are TRBV5-6 and TRBJ2-5; D is unclear. The length of the CDR3 is 13 residues. Germline CDR1 SGHDT, CDR2 YYEEEE. V was clipped by 3 bases and J by 2 bases, with 8 bases between them. CDR3: CASSYFGQETQYF. The DNA for the CDR3 is TGTGCCAGCAGCTATTTCGGTCAAGAGACCCAGTACTTC.

The chain couples TRBV7-9 to TRBJ1-2; D ambiguous. CDR1 and CDR2 (germline): SEHNR, FQNEAQ (reference sequence). This CDR3 is built from 15 residues. V was shortened by 5 bases and J by 1 base, with 14 bases between the two germline ends. CDR3 bases: TGTGCCAGCAGCCCGGCCCCCACGAGTAACTATGGCTACACCTTC. It specifies CASSPAPTSNYGYTF.

This chain joins TRBV6-1 and TRBJ2-7; D call uncertain. V was cut by 6 bases and J by 5 bases, with 11 bases left in between. The germline V gene has CDR1 MNHNS and CDR2 SASEGT. CDR3 size: 12 residues. CDR3 amino acids: CASRERRDEQYF. In nucleotides, the CDR3 is TGTGCCAGCAGGGAGAGGAGAGACGAGCAGTACTTC.

The gene calls are TRBV5-1 and TRBJ2-5, with 9 bases identical to TRBD2. V was clipped by 0 bases and J by 1 base; unmatched bases: 4. Germline CDR1 is SGHRS and CDR2 is YFSETQ. The CDR3 length is 16 residues. CDR3 nucleotides: TGCGCCAGCAGCTTGGTGTCTAGCGGGGTCCAAGAGACCCAGTACTTC. It encodes CASSLVSSGVQETQYF.

The chain uses TRBV5-1 and TRBJ2-5; a weak D match, TRBD1 (6 bases). Germline V CDR1 and CDR2: SGHRS, YFSETQ. The CDR3 totals 14 residues. The V end lost 2 bases, the J end lost 0 bases, and 8 bases lay between the germline ends. For the CDR3, the DNA is TGCGCCAGCAGCTTCCAGGGGAACCAAGAGACCCAGTACTTC. Translating gives CASSFQGNQETQYF.